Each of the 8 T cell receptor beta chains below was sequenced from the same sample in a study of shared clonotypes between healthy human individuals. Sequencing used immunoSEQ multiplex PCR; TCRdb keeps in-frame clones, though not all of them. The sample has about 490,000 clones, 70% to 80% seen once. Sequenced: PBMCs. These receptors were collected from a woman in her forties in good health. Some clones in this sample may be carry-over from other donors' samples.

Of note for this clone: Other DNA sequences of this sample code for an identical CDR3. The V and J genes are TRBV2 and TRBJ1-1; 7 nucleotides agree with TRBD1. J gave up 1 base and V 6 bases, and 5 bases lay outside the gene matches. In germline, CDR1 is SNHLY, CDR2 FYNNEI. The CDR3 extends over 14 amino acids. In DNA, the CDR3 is TGTGCCAGCAGAGTTCGGACAGGGAACACTGAAGCTTTCTTT. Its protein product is CASRVRTGNTEAFF.

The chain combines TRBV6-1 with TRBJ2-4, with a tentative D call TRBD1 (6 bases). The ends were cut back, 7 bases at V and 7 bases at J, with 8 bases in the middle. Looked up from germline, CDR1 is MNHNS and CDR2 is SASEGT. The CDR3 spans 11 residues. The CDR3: CASMGANIQYF. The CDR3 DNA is TGTGCCAGCATGGGGGCGAACATTCAGTACTTC.

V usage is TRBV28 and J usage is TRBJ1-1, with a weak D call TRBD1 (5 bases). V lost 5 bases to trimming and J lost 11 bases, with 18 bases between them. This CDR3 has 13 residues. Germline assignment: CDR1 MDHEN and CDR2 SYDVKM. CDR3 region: CASSPGTKLRAFF. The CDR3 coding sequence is TGTGCCAGCAGTCCCGGGACCAAGCTTAGGGCTTTCTTT.

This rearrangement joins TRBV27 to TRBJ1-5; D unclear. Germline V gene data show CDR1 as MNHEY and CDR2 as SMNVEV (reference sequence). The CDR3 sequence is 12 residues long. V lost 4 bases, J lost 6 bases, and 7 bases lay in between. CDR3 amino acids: CASSSGAQPQHF. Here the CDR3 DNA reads TGTGCCAGCAGTTCCGGAGCTCAGCCCCAGCATTTT.

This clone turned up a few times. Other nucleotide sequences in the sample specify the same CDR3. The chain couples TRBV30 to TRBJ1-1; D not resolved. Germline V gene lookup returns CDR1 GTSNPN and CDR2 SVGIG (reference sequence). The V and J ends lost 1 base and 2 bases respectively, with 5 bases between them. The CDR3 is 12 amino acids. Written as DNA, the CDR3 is TGTGCCTGGAGTGGCGTTAACACTGAAGCTTTCTTT. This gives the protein CAWSGVNTEAFF.

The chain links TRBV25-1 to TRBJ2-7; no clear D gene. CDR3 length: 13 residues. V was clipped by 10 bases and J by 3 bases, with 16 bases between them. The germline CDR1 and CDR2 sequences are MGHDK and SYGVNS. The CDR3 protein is CATRSGNIYEQYF. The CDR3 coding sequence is TGTGCCACCCGTTCAGGTAACATCTACGAGCAGTACTTC.

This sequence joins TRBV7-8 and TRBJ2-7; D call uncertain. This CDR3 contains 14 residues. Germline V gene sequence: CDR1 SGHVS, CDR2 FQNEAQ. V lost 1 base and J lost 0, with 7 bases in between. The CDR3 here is CASSLEAPSYEQYF. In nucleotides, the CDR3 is TGTGCCAGCAGCTTAGAGGCTCCCTCCTACGAGCAGTACTTC.

The CDR3 sequence is CASSGQGSNQPQHF. Here the CDR3 DNA reads TGTGCCAGTAGCGGGCAGGGAAGCAATCAGCCCCAGCATTTT. The genes are TRBV19 and TRBJ1-5, with D perhaps TRBD1 (5 bases). Germline loops: CDR1 LNHDA, CDR2 SQIVND (reference sequence). V was clipped by 6 bases and J by 1 base, with 10 bases between them. The CDR3 sequence is 14 residues long.